The 8 T cell receptor beta chains below were found in one sample sequenced in a study of T-cell reconstitution after alpha-beta-depleted transplantation in children. Unique molecular identifiers were used in preparing the TCRbeta library. TCRdb reprocessed the PCR reads via MiXCR and lists one record per CDR3 protein. The sample includes approximately 430,000 distinct CDR3 sequences, under 20% of them seen just once. The sample in question was PBMCs, mostly from graft donor cells, obtained 360 days after TCRalphabeta/CD19-depleted stem cell transplant. These receptors originate from a boy less than two years old who had a stem cell transplant for Wiskott-Aldrich syndrome, so the T cells may come from the graft donor.

To note about this clonotype: Mismatch with germline at one junction end may stem from a read error. The V call is TRBV5-5, the J call TRBJ2-1; D call uncertain. The CDR3 is 13 amino acids. Germline CDR1 SGHKS, CDR2 YYEKEE (reference sequence). The DNA of the CDR3 is TGTGCCATCAGCCCCGGGCCCCTTGATGAGCAGTTCTTC. Translating it yields CAISPGPLDEQFF.

This clonotype was seen repeatedly, ten times or more. The genes are TRBV7-2 and TRBJ2-5, with no clear D. Germline assignment: CDR1 SGHTA and CDR2 FQGNSA. CDR3 length equals 16 residues. Trimming left V 1 base short and J 4 bases short, with 16 bases between. DNA of the CDR3: TGTGCCAGCAGCTTAGTACCGGGCCTGTCAGGAGAGACCCAGTACTTC. Translating it yields CASSLVPGLSGETQYF.

Only a few counts were recorded for this clonotype. The chain is built from TRBV10-3 and TRBJ2-7, with 10 positions matching TRBD2. Germline CDR1 and CDR2: ENHRY and SYGVKD. V dropped 3 bases and J dropped 3; count of bases not matched to a gene: 8. The CDR3 is 16 amino acids. CDR3 in amino acids: CAISEGLAGGFYEQYF. CDR3 DNA: TGTGCCATCAGTGAAGGGTTAGCGGGAGGTTTCTACGAGCAGTACTTC.

The chain recombines TRBV7-6 with TRBJ1-2, with TRBD1 matching 9 bases. This CDR3 is 15 amino acids long. Germline CDR1 SGHVS, CDR2 FNYEAQ. Trimming removed 0 bases from V and 8 bases from J; junction bases left unmatched: 7. The CDR3 nucleotides are TGTGCCAGCAGCTTAGCGCGACAGGGGGAAGGGGGCTACACCTTC. It specifies CASSLARQGEGGYTF.

The chain joins TRBV25-1 to TRBJ1-2; possible D gene TRBD1, 5 bases. Between the trimmed V and J ends, which lost 2 bases and 4 bases, there was a span of 8 bases. The germline gives CDR1 MGHDK, CDR2 SYGVNS. This CDR3 contains 13 residues. CDR3 region: CASSEGTVYGYTF. The CDR3 DNA follows: TGTGCCAGCAGTGAAGGGACGGTCTATGGCTACACCTTC.

This clonotype has more than one count but fewer than ten. This CDR3 reads CATSPDNKGNIQYF. The CDR3 coding sequence is TGTGCCACCAGCCCGGACAACAAGGGGAACATTCAGTACTTC. The chain employs TRBV15 and TRBJ2-4, with D possibly being TRBD1 (5 bases). The CDR3 has 14 amino acids. With 5 bases removed from V and 7 bases from J, the gap between germline ends came to 15 bases. Germline values: CDR1 LNHNV, CDR2 YYDKDF (reference sequence).

This clonotype was found a few times. Here the CDR3 DNA reads TGTGCCAGCAGCTTATACCCCCTTGGACTAGCGGGGGGGCCATCCTACAATGAGCAGTTCTTC. It codes for CASSLYPLGLAGGPSYNEQFF. The chain carries TRBV11-2 and TRBJ2-1, with 15 bases lining up with TRBD2. Germline V lookup: CDR1 SGHAT, CDR2 FQNNGV. V shed 2 bases, J shed 1 base, and the junction held 12 bases outside the gene matches. The CDR3 contains 21 residues.

The chain links TRBV20-1 to TRBJ2-5, with 9 bases aligning to TRBD2. Looked up from germline, CDR1 is DFQATT and CDR2 is SNEGSKA (reference sequence). CDR3 length: 15 residues. V shed 3 bases, J shed 5 bases, and the junction held 10 bases outside the gene matches. CDR3: CSASPLAGLQETQYF. CDR3 coding DNA: TGCAGTGCTAGTCCCCTAGCGGGATTACAGGAGACCCAGTACTTC.